This TCR beta chain originates from a study of cytomegalovirus exposure and HLA in healthy donors. Study-wide points: Cytomegalovirus association was assigned to 150 to 200 TCR beta chains. Most observed TCR sequences were rare, whereas some public TCRs were detected in many donors.

While the first cohort had fewer than 850 subjects, the donors belonged to the separate validation cohort of over a hundred subjects. Of note for this clone: The antigen is unknown.

Clones were sequenced by immunoSEQ multiplex PCR, and TCRdb holds only the in-frame ones, with some missing. The data hold over 60,000 clones, with around 95% observed a single time. V lost 0 bases and J lost 8, with 16 bases in between. The germline V gene has CDR1 MGHRA and CDR2 YSYEKL. This CDR3 region has 16 residues. Source material: PBMCs. This sequence was found in a man aged 18 to 29 in good health and CMV-seropositive. The chain carries TRBV4-1 and TRBJ1-4; TRBD1 might be the D (5 bases). The CDR3 coding sequence is TGCGCCAGCAGCCAAGACTACGGGGGGAAAAGCGAAAAACTGTTTTTT. Its protein product is CASSQDYGGKSEKLFF.